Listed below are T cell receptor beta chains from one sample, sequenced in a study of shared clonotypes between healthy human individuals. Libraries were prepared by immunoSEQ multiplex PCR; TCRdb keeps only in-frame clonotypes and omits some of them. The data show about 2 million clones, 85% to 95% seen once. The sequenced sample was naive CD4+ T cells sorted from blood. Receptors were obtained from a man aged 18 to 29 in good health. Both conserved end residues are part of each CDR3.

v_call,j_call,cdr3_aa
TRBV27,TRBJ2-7,CASARTGLSYEQYF
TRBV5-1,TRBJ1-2,CASSIGDTGSGYTF
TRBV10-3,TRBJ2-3,CAISDPSGGARADTQYF
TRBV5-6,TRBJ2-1,CASSLVAGAGYEQFF
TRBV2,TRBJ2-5,CASSEFRGQETQYF
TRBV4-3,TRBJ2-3,CASSQRTSGSSDTQYF
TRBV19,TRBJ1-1,CATLNRATEAFF
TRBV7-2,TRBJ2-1,CANQGLAGAYNEQFF
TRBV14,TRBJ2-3,CASSQDLLITDTQYF
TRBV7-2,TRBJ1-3,CASSLEAGSGNTIYF
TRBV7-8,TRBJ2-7,CASSLARDRENYF
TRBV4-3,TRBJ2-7,CASSQDAPGLARYEQYF
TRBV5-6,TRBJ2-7,CASSLARVAAYEQYF
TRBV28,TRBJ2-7,CAGQGTGEYEQYF
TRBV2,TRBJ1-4,CASSGYGSYNEKLFF
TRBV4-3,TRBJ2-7,CASSQDRQDHEQYF
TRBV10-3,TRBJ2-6,CAFRTYHSGANVLTF
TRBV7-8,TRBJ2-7,CASSPRTGGDEQYF
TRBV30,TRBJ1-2,CASLDRGPVYGYTF
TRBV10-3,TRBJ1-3,CAIRWGEAGNTIYF
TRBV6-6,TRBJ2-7,CASRLGTVSYEQYF
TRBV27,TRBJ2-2,CASSSSVTPGELFF
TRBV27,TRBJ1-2,CASSLRQADYGYTF
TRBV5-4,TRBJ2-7,CASQRGQAGEQYF
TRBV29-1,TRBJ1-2,CSVGLEQGGANYGYTF
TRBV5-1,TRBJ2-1,CASSLAGDSANNEQFF
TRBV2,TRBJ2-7,CASRLSGRSYEQYF
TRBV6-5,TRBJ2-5,CASSYGTPKNRQYF
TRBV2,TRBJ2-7,CASSDPSGSKFYEQYF
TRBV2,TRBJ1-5,CASSGQGWNQPQHF
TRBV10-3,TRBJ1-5,CAISEGEVQPQHF
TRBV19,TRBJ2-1,CASSPQGYNEQFF
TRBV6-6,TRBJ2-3,CASSYLVDTQYF
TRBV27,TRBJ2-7,CASSLVSGYEQYF
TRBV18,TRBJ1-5,CASSLQGASNQPQHF
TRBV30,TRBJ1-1,CAWRGQGYTEAFF
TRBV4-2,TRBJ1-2,CASSPRQGSDYGYTF
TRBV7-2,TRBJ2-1,CASSPELAGVGNEQFF
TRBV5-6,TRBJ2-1,CASSFPLHSGKYNEQFF
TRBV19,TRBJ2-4,CASSIERGVAKNIQYF
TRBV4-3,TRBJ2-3,CASSLTTTGTDTQYF
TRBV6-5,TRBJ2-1,CATHGGLYNEQFF
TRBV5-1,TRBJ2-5,CASRGLAGEETQYF
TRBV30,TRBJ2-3,CAWSATDTQYF
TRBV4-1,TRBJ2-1,CASSQPLKTGENEQFF
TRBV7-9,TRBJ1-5,CASSPQGDHQPQHF
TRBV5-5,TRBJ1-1,CASIQGRGNTEAFF
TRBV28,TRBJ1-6,CASSGSQGLPSPLHF
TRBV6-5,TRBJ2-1,CASKPGTGTFNEQFF
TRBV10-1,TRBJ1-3,CASSGDGGLGNTIYF
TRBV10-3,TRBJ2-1,CAIRGTGDLYNEQFF
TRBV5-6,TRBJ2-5,CASSWWGAKETQYF
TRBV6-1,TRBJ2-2,CASSEFLIKSGELFF
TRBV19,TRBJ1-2,CASSTSEVSYGYTF